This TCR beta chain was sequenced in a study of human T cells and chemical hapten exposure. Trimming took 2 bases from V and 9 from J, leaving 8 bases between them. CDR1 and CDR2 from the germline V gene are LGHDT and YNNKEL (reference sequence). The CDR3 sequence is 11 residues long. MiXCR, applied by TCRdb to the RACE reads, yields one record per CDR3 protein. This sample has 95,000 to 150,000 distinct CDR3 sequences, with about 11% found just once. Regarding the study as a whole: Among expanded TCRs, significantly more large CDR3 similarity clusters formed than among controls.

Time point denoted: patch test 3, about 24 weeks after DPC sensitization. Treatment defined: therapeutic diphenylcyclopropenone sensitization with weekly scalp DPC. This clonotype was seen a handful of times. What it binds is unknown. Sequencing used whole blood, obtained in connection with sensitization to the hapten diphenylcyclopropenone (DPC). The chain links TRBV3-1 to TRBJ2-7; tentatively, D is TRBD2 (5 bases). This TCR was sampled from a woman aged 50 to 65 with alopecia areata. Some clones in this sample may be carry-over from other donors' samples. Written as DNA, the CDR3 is TGTGCCAGCAGCCAAAGCGGTGGGCAGTACTTC. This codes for CASSQSGGQYF.